This T cell receptor (beta chain) emerged from a study of T cell responses to AZD1222 COVID-19 vaccine. Concerning this clone: Its antigen remains unknown.

Whole-study results and caveats: White British donors predominated, females outnumbered males, and clonal diversity was possibly underestimated.

The germline V gene has CDR1 SGHRS and CDR2 YFSETQ. The V end was cut by 3 bases, the J end by 6 bases, with 13 bases between. CDR3 length: 14 residues. TCRdb's table, derived via immunoSEQ multiplex PCR, lists solely in-frame clones and lacks some. Among about 150,000 clones listed, approximately 90% were seen once. The V call is TRBV5-1, the J call TRBJ2-4; the D call may be TRBD1 or TRBD2 (5 bases each). Sequences were derived from peripheral blood, sampled 28 days after the second AZD1222 dose. The origin of this receptor is an adult who received the AZD1222 COVID-19 vaccine. The CDR3 DNA reads as TGCGCCAGCAGCTCGTATGGTGGGGGAAACATTCAGTACTTC. Translated: CASSSYGGGNIQYF.